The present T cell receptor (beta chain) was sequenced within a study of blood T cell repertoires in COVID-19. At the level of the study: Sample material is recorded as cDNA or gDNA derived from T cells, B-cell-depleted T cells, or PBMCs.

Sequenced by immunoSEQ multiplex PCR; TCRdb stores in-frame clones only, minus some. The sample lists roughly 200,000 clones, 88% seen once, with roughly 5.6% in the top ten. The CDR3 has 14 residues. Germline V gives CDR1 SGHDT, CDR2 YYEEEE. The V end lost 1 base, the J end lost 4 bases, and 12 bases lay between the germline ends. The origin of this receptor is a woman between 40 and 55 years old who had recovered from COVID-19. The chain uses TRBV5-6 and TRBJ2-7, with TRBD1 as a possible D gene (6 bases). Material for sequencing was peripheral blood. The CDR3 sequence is CASSLIRGGYEQYF. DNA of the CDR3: TGTGCCAGCAGCTTGATCAGGGGTGGGTACGAGCAGTACTTC.